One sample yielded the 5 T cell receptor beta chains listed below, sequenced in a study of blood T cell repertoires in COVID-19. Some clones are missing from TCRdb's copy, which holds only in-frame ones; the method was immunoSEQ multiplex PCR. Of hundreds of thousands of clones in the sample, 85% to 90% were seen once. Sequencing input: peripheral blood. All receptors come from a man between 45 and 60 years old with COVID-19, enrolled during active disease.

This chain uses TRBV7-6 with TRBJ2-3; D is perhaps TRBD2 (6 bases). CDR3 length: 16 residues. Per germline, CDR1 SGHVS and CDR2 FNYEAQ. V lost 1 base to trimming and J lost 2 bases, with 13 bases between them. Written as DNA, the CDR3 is TGTGCCAGCAGCTTAGATGGTAGCGGAACCACAGATACGCAGTATTTT. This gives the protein CASSLDGSGTTDTQYF.

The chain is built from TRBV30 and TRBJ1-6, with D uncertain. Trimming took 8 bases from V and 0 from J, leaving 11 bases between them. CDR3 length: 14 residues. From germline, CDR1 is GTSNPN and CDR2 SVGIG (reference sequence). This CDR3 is CAGAWSSYNSPLHF. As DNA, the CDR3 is TGTGCCGGAGCATGGAGCTCCTATAATTCACCCCTCCACTTT.

DNA of the CDR3: TGTGCCAGCCTTAGGGAGGGGAAGACTGAAGCTTTCTTT. Translated: CASLREGKTEAFF. V is TRBV7-9 and J is TRBJ1-1; D is possibly TRBD1 (5 bases). The CDR3 spans 13 residues. Germline V gene sequence: CDR1 SEHNR, CDR2 FQNEAQ (reference sequence). The V end was cut by 8 bases, the J end by 5 bases, with 15 bases between.

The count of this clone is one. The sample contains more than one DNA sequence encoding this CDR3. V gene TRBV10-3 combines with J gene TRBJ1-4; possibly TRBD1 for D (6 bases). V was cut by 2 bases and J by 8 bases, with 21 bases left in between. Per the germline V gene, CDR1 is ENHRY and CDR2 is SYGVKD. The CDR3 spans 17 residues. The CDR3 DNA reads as TGTGCCATCAGTGAGCGGGGGGGCGGGGAAGGTGGCGAAAAACTGTTTTTT. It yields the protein CAISERGGGEGGEKLFF.

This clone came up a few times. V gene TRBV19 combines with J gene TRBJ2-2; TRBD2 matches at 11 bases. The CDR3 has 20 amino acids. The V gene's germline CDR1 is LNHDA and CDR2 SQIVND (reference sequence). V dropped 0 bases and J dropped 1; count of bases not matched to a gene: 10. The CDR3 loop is CASSIDPLAGGLENTGELFF. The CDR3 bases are TGTGCCAGTAGTATAGATCCCCTAGCGGGGGGCCTTGAGAACACCGGGGAGCTGTTTTTT. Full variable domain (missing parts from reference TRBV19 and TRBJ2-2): DGGITQSPKYLFRKEGQNVTLSCEQNLNHDAMYWYRQDPGQGLRLIYYSQIVNDFQKGDIAEGYSVSREKKESFPLTVTSAQKNPTAFYLCASSIDPLAGGLENTGELFFGEGSRLTVL.